This record covers a single T cell receptor (beta chain). This sample was included in a study of blood T cells in healthy people across ages. Through a sample-barcoded 5' primer and a J-beta primer mix, a second PCR was run for roughly 7 to 11 cycles. Each cDNA molecule carried a tag from a template-switch adaptor that contained 12 random nucleotides. Each CDR3 protein gets one entry after TCRdb re-called the 5' RACE reads with MiXCR. The table lists around 1,100,000 distinct CDR3 sequences, about two fifths of them singletons. Germline V gene lookup returns CDR1 DFQATT and CDR2 SNEGSKA (reference sequence). There are 17 residues in the CDR3. V trimming: 0 bases; J trimming: 4 bases; junction bases outside the gene matches: 12.

This rearrangement joins TRBV20-1 to TRBJ2-5; 9 nucleotides agree with TRBD2. The source is a man in his late teens or twenties in good health. Sequencing was carried out using blood. The DNA for the CDR3 is TGCAGTGCTAGAGATAAAAGGGTAGCGGGGGCGGGAGAGACCCAGTACTTC. Protein: CSARDKRVAGAGETQYF.